This T cell receptor (beta chain) was sequenced during a study of blood T cell repertoires in COVID-19. Data came from immunoSEQ multiplex PCR; TCRdb stores just in-frame clones and leaves some out. The sample includes roughly 250,000 clones, about 90% of them seen just once. The V end lost 3 bases, the J end lost 3 bases, and 8 bases lay between the germline ends. The CDR3 is 13 residues long. Germline V CDR1 and CDR2: SGHAT, FQNNGV. The sequencing sample was made of peripheral blood. This receptor was taken from a man aged 55 to 70 who had recovered from COVID-19. This chain connects TRBV11-2 to TRBJ1-1, with a weak D call TRBD1 (5 bases). The DNA of the CDR3 is TGTGCCAGCAGCTTGGCCAGGGACACTGAAGCTTTCTTT. It encodes CASSLARDTEAFF.